This TCR beta chain stems from a study of T cell responses to AZD1222 COVID-19 vaccine. Overall study: Analyses pooled second doses at about 4 or about 12 weeks. Notes on the study in general: Vaccine-associated CD4 TCRs ranged over spike, dominating at 160-218 and 743-854.

The protocol was immunoSEQ multiplex PCR, while the TCRdb copy is restricted to in-frame clones and leaves out a portion. The sample includes some 180,000 clones, roughly 92% of them seen just once. With respect to this clone: Its antigen remains unknown.

The CDR3 length is 13 residues. The V gene lost 10 bases and the J gene lost 3 bases, with 16 bases spanning the gap. Per germline, CDR1 LNHDA and CDR2 SQIVND (reference sequence). The V call is TRBV19, the J call TRBJ2-7, with D maybe TRBD1 (6 bases). Sequences were derived from peripheral blood, sampled on day 0 of AZD1222 vaccination. The source is an adult in good health. The CDR3 DNA follows: TGTGCCACCAGAGGGGGATGGGGCTACGAGCAGTACTTC. It specifies CATRGGWGYEQYF.